One and the same sample provided the 27 T cell receptor beta chains below, sequenced in a study of T cells after posttransplantation cyclophosphamide. Treatment was busulfan-fludarabine conditioning, a marrow graft, and cyclophosphamide on days +3 and +4. Using immunoSEQ multiplex PCR, the repertoire was profiled, and TCRdb retains in-frame clones only, with some absent. The data contain around 40,000 clones, about 90% of them singletons. Sequencing used PBMCs, obtained less than 70 days after allogeneic stem cell transplant with posttransplant cyclophosphamide. These receptors came from a male patient between 55 and 70 years old who received an allogeneic stem cell transplant from a related donor and was CMV-positive. Some T cells may originate from the graft donor.

The CDR3 sequence is CASSLYTPETQYF. CDR3 coding DNA: TGTGCCAGCAGCTTGTACACCCCCGAGACCCAGTACTTC. The chain has TRBV5-6 and TRBJ2-5; D remains unclear. The germline CDR1 and CDR2 sequences are SGHDT and YYEEEE. V lost 1 base and J 5 bases, leaving 9 bases between the germline ends. The CDR3 length is 13 residues.

This sequence joins TRBV4-1 and TRBJ2-2, with D perhaps matching TRBD2 (5 bases). The germline V gene has CDR1 MGHRA and CDR2 YSYEKL. V lost 1 base and J lost 3, with 18 bases in between. The CDR3 runs 18 residues. The CDR3 DNA reads as TGCGCCAGCAGCCAAGTTGACGGGGTAGCTAGGGACACCGGGGAGCTGTTTTTT. It yields the protein CASSQVDGVARDTGELFF.

The J gene is TRBJ1-1, the V gene TRBV5-1; D not resolved. The CDR3 has 15 residues. Per the germline V gene, CDR1 is SGHRS and CDR2 is YFSETQ. V lost 8 bases and J lost 0, with 17 bases in between. The CDR3 loop is CASRTSGDMNTEAFF. In DNA form, the CDR3 reads TGCGCCAGTAGAACGTCTGGAGATATGAACACTGAAGCTTTCTTT. Full variable domain (outside the CDR3, taken from reference TRBV5-1 and TRBJ1-1): KAGVTQTPRYLIKTRGQQVTLSCSPISGHRSVSWYQQTPGQGLQFLFEYFSETQRNKGNFPGRFSGRQFSNSRSEMNVSTLELGDSALYLCASRTSGDMNTEAFFGQGTRLTVV.

The chain has TRBV29-1 and TRBJ1-1; D is uncertain. The CDR3 covers 16 residues. Between the trimmed V and J ends, which lost 3 bases and 0 bases, there was a span of 17 bases. Germline V gives CDR1 SQVTM, CDR2 ANQGSEA. In DNA, the CDR3 is TGCAGCGTTGAGCCGGAGGGCATTCTACTGAACACTGAAGCTTTCTTT. This gives the protein CSVEPEGILLNTEAFF. The full variable domain, with the rest looked up from reference TRBV29-1 and TRBJ1-1, is SAVISQKPSRDICQRGTSLTIQCQVDSQVTMMFWYRQQPGQSLTLIATANQGSEATYESGFVIDKFPISRPNLTFSTLTVSNMSPEDSSIYLCSVEPEGILLNTEAFFGQGTRLTVV.

The V gene is TRBV11-2, the J gene TRBJ1-5; 8 nucleotides agree with TRBD1. The germline gives CDR1 SGHAT, CDR2 FQNNGV. This CDR3 spans 17 amino acids. Unmatched junction bases numbered 9, after V lost 1 base and J lost 4 bases. As DNA, the CDR3 is TGTGCCAGCAGCTTAGGATTCGGCAGGGGGCAGAATCAGCCCCAGCATTTT. This translates into CASSLGFGRGQNQPQHF.

The chain carries TRBV7-9 and TRBJ2-1; the match to TRBD1 covers 8 bases. Germline V lookup: CDR1 SEHNR, CDR2 FQNEAQ (reference sequence). There are 17 residues in the CDR3. V dropped 5 bases and J dropped 8; count of bases not matched to a gene: 17. The CDR3 DNA is TGTGCCAGCAGCCAAAAACCCGATCAACAGGGGGTCCATGAGCAGTTCTTC. Its protein product is CASSQKPDQQGVHEQFF.

The chain links TRBV18 to TRBJ1-5; 10 bases line up with TRBD1. The CDR3 contains 15 residues. Germline CDR1 reads KGHSH; CDR2 reads LQKENI. Trimming cost V 6 bases and J 7 bases; bases outside gene matches: 9. This chain's CDR3 is CASSERGQGFQPQHF. The CDR3 coding sequence is TGTGCCAGCTCTGAAAGGGGACAGGGGTTCCAGCCCCAGCATTTT.

The J gene is TRBJ2-4, the V gene TRBV6-1; the D gene is possibly TRBD1 (5 bases). The CDR3 is made up of 13 amino acids. Germline CDR1 reads MNHNS; CDR2 reads SASEGT. Trimming shortened V by 2 bases and J by 8 bases, and 10 bases separated the two germline ends. The CDR3 loop reads CASSERGPDIQYF. The DNA of the CDR3 is TGTGCCAGCAGTGAAAGGGGTCCGGACATTCAGTACTTC.

The sample holds one count of this clone. This chain uses TRBV7-8 with TRBJ1-2, with TRBD1 matching 7 bases. Germline V CDR1 and CDR2: SGHVS, FQNEAQ. The CDR3 is made up of 15 amino acids. The V and J ends lost 3 bases and 4 bases, in that order; junction bases with no gene match: 8. The CDR3, as DNA: TGTGCCAGCAGCTTCCAACAAGGGGGCGTCTATGGCTACACCTTC. Protein product: CASSFQQGGVYGYTF. The complete variable domain, with remaining parts taken from reference TRBV7-8 and TRBJ1-2, reads GAGVSQSPRYKVAKRGQDVALRCDPISGHVSLFWYQQALGQGPEFLTYFQNEAQLDKSGLPSDRFFAERPEGSVSTLKIQRTQQEDSAVYLCASSFQQGGVYGYTFGSGTRLTVV.

J is TRBJ1-2 and V is TRBV4-1, with 7 bases lining up with TRBD1. Germline loops: CDR1 MGHRA, CDR2 YSYEKL. V was clipped by 4 bases and J by 2 bases; unmatched bases: 4. The CDR3 spans 14 residues. The CDR3 bases are TGCGCCAGCAGCCGGACAGGTGGGAACTATGGCTACACCTTC. Translation gives CASSRTGGNYGYTF.

The chain has TRBV5-1 and TRBJ2-1; 7 bases agree with TRBD1. This CDR3 has 14 residues. Germline V CDR1 and CDR2: SGHRS, YFSETQ. The V gene end was trimmed by 4 bases and the J gene end by 4 bases; junction bases not matched to a gene: 5. The CDR3, as DNA: TGCGCCAGCAGCCTAGGGGACAGTTACAATGAGCAGTTCTTC. Translation: CASSLGDSYNEQFF.

Here the CDR3 DNA reads TGTGCCAGCGTCGAGGGGGGGAAACTGTTTTTT. Translation: CASVEGGKLFF. The gene calls are TRBV7-9 and TRBJ1-4; D is possibly TRBD1 (6 bases). Germline V gene data show CDR1 as SEHNR and CDR2 as FQNEAQ (reference sequence). The V end was cut by 8 bases, the J end by 11 bases, with 12 bases between. This CDR3 contains 11 residues.

This clone has only one observation. The J gene is TRBJ1-2, the V gene TRBV4-1, with 7 bases aligning to TRBD1. Germline lookup yields CDR1 MGHRA and CDR2 YSYEKL. The length of the CDR3 is 16 residues. V trimming: 4 bases; J trimming: 2 bases; junction bases outside the gene matches: 10. CDR3 nucleotides: TGCGCCAGCAGCCCGAGCAGGGGGATTTCAAACTATGGCTACACCTTC. This encodes CASSPSRGISNYGYTF.

The rearrangement joins TRBV11-2 to TRBJ2-2; 7 nucleotides align to TRBD1. Trimming removed 1 base from V and 9 bases from J; junction bases left unmatched: 14. Germline CDR1 SGHAT, CDR2 FQNNGV. This CDR3 is 17 amino acids long. CDR3 coding DNA: TGTGCCAGCAGCTTAGGAGGGAGAGAACAGGGGCGGTGGGAGCTGTTTTTT. It translates to CASSLGGREQGRWELFF.

This chain connects TRBV19 to TRBJ2-1, with D possibly matching TRBD1 (5 bases). V shed 8 bases and J shed 10 bases, with 12 bases lying between them. The CDR3 sequence is 11 residues long. Per germline, CDR1 LNHDA and CDR2 SQIVND (reference sequence). The CDR3 DNA is TGTGCCAGTGCCAGGGCCAGCGAGCAGTTCTTC. It is translated as CASARASEQFF. The full variable domain, completed using reference TRBV19 and TRBJ2-1, is DGGITQSPKYLFRKEGQNVTLSCEQNLNHDAMYWYRQDPGQGLRLIYYSQIVNDFQKGDIAEGYSVSREKKESFPLTVTSAQKNPTAFYLCASARASEQFFGPGTRLTVL.

The CDR3 DNA follows: TGTGCAAGTCGCTTTACCCCGGACAGCCAGCAAAGCACAGATACGCAGTATTTT. Translated: CASRFTPDSQQSTDTQYF. J is TRBJ2-3 and V is TRBV12-2; the table's D call, TRBD1, has no DNA check behind it. TRBV12-2 constitutes a pseudogene. The length of the CDR3 is 18 residues.

CDR3 sequence (DNA): TGTGCCAGCAGACCCGGGACAGTTTTATACGAGCAGTACTTC. Translating gives CASRPGTVLYEQYF. The rearrangement joins TRBV28 to TRBJ2-7; TRBD1 matches at 7 bases. Germline V gene data show CDR1 as MDHEN and CDR2 as SYDVKM. With V trimmed by 6 bases and J by 4 bases, 9 bases remained unmatched. This CDR3 region has 14 residues.

This sequence joins TRBV5-1 and TRBJ2-5, with a weak D call TRBD1 (5 bases). CDR3 size: 14 residues. V gave up 4 bases and J gave up 1 base, with 11 bases separating them. Germline CDR1 is SGHRS and CDR2 is YFSETQ. CDR3 coding DNA: TGCGCCAGCAGCCCAGGACATACCCAAGAGACCCAGTACTTC. Its protein product is CASSPGHTQETQYF.

The J gene is TRBJ2-3, the V gene TRBV14; D is unclear. V dropped 4 bases and J dropped 0 bases, with 5 bases sitting between them. Germline V gives CDR1 SGHDN, CDR2 FVKESK. The CDR3 has 13 residues. In DNA, the CDR3 is TGTGCCAGCAGCCGTACTAGCACAGATACGCAGTATTTT. Residues: CASSRTSTDTQYF.

This rearrangement joins TRBV7-9 to TRBJ1-5; weak D call: TRBD1 (5 bases). V lost 3 bases and J lost 0, with 9 bases in between. From germline, CDR1 is SEHNR and CDR2 FQNEAQ (reference sequence). The CDR3 is made up of 15 amino acids. The CDR3 region has the DNA TGTGCCAGCAGCTTGGGGGACTATAGCAATCAGCCCCAGCATTTT. The encoded protein is CASSLGDYSNQPQHF.

In this sample, this clone turned up a few times. The chain links TRBV6-6 to TRBJ2-7; 8 nucleotides match TRBD1. V lost 2 bases and J lost 9; bases outside the gene matches: 3. From germline, CDR1 is MNHNY and CDR2 SVGAGI (reference sequence). The CDR3 runs to 12 residues. CDR3 bases: TGTGCCAGCAGTTACGGACAGGGCTGGCAGTACGTC. Protein sequence: CASSYGQGWQYV.

The table lists this clone with a few counts. The chain joins TRBV7-8 to TRBJ1-2; TRBD1 matches 11 bases. In germline, CDR1 is SGHVS, CDR2 FQNEAQ. CDR3 length: 15 amino acids. J gave up 6 bases and V 2 bases, and 5 bases lay outside the gene matches. The CDR3 is CASSLLWGQGDGYTF. The DNA of the CDR3 is TGTGCCAGCAGCTTACTTTGGGGACAGGGGGATGGCTACACCTTC.

This clone appeared a single time. V gene TRBV18 combines with J gene TRBJ1-1; tentative D call: TRBD1 (6 bases). CDR1 and CDR2 from the germline V gene are KGHSH and LQKENI. Trimming shortened V by 6 bases and J by 2 bases, and 16 bases separated the two germline ends. This CDR3 spans 15 amino acids. The CDR3 coding sequence is TGTGCCAGCTCCCCAATCGGGACACCAAACACTGAAGCTTTCTTT. Translation: CASSPIGTPNTEAFF.

The chain is built from TRBV5-1 and TRBJ2-1; D may be TRBD2 (5 bases). Trimming stripped 3 bases from V and 8 bases from J, with 15 bases between. This CDR3 has 14 residues. The germline V gene has CDR1 SGHRS and CDR2 YFSETQ. This CDR3 reads CASSSRGGSDEQFF. CDR3 nucleotide sequence: TGCGCCAGCAGCTCAAGAGGTGGGAGCGATGAGCAGTTCTTC.

This chain's CDR3 is CASSQVGGSAGKKETQYF. The CDR3, as DNA: TGTGCCAGCAGCCAAGTCGGGGGTTCGGCAGGGAAGAAGGAGACCCAGTACTTC. The chain links TRBV4-2 to TRBJ2-5; D is possibly TRBD2 (6 bases). Germline V lookup: CDR1 LGHNA, CDR2 YNFKEQ. V was shortened by 1 base and J by 5 bases, with 23 bases between the two germline ends. CDR3 length equals 18 residues.

V usage is TRBV5-1 and J usage is TRBJ1-4; tentative D call: TRBD1 (5 bases). Trimming removed 2 bases from V and 6 bases from J, with 8 bases in between. The CDR3 extends over 13 amino acids. The germline CDR1 and CDR2 sequences are SGHRS and YFSETQ. The CDR3 DNA is TGCGCCAGCAGCTTAACAGGAGATGAAAAACTGTTTTTT. Amino acid sequence: CASSLTGDEKLFF.

The chain has TRBV18 and TRBJ1-4; unclear D gene. The length of the CDR3 is 15 residues. The ends were cut back, 2 bases at V and 10 bases at J, with 17 bases in the middle. The germline V gene has CDR1 KGHSH and CDR2 LQKENI. DNA of the CDR3: TGTGCCAGCTCACCAGGTATAGACAAGCGGGGAAAACTGTTTTTT. It codes for CASSPGIDKRGKLFF.